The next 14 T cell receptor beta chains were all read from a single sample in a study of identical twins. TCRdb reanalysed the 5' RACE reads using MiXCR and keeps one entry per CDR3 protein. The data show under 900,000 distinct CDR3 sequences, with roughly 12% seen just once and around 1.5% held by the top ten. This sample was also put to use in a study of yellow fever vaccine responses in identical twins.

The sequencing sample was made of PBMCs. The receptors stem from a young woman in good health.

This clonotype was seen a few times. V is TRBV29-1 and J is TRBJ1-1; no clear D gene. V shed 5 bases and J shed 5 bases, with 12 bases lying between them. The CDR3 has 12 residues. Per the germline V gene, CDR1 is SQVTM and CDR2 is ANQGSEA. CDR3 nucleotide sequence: TGCAGCGTTCGGTATCAGAGGACTGAAGCTTTCTTT. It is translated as CSVRYQRTEAFF.

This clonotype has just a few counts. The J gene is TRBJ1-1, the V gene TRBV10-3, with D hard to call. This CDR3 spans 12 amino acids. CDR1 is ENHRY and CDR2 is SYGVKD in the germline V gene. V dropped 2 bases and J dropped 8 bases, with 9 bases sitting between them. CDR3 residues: CAISEQQREAFF. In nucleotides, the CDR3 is TGTGCCATCAGTGAGCAACAGAGAGAAGCTTTCTTT.

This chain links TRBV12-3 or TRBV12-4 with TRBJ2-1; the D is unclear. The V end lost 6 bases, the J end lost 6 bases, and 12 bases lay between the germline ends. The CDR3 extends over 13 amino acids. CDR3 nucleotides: TGTGCCAGCAGCCCCTTAAGTAGCAATGAGCAGTTCTTC. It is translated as CASSPLSSNEQFF.

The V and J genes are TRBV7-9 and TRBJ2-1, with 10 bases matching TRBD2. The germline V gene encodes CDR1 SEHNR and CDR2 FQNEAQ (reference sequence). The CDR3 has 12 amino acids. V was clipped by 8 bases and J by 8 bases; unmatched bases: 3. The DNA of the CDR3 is TGTGCCAGCGGACTAGCGGTCGATGAGCAGTTCTTC. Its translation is CASGLAVDEQFF.

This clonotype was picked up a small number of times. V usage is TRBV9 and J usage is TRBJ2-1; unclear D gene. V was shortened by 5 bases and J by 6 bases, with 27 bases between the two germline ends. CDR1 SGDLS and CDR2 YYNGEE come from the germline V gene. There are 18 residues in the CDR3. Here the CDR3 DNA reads TGTGCCAGCAGGGTCCCAACCTCTTTCGTGGACCAGATCAATGAGCAGTTCTTC. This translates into CASRVPTSFVDQINEQFF.

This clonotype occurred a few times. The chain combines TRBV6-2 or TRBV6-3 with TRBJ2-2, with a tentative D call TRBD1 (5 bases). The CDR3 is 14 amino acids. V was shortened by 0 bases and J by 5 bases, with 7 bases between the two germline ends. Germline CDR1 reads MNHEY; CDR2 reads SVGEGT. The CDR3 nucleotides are TGTGCCAGCAGTTACTCCCGGACAACCGGGGAGCTGTTTTTT. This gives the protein CASSYSRTTGELFF.

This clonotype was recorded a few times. In DNA, the CDR3 is TGTGCCTGCCAATGGGCCGGAGCTAACTATGGCTACACCTTC. Protein sequence: CACQWAGANYGYTF. The gene calls are TRBV12-3 or TRBV12-4 and TRBJ1-2; D is uncertain. The CDR3 spans 14 residues. Deletions cut 11 bases from V and 0 bases from J, with 16 bases between.

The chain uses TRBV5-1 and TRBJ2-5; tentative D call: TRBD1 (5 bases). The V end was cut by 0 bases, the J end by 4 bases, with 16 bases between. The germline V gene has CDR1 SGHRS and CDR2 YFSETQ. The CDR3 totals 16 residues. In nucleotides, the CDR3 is TGCGCCAGCAGCTTGGCCTCTGGCAGGGTAGGAGAGACCCAGTACTTC. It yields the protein CASSLASGRVGETQYF. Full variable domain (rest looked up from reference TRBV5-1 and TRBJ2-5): KAGVTQTPRYLIKTRGQQVTLSCSPISGHRSVSWYQQTPGQGLQFLFEYFSETQRNKGNFPGRFSGRQFSNSRSEMNVSTLELGDSALYLCASSLASGRVGETQYFGPGTRLLVL.

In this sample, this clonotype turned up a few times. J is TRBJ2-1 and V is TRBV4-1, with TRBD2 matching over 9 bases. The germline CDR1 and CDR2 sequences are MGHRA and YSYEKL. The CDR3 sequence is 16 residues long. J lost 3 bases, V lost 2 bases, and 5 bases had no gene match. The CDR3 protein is CASSQMSGGNYNEQFF. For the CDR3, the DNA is TGCGCCAGCAGCCAAATGAGCGGGGGGAACTACAATGAGCAGTTCTTC.

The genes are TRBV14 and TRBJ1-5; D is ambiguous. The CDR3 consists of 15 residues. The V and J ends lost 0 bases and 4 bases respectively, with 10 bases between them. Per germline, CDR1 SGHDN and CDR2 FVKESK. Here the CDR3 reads CASSQDSGVNQPQHF. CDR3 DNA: TGTGCCAGCAGCCAAGATTCCGGAGTTAATCAGCCCCAGCATTTT.

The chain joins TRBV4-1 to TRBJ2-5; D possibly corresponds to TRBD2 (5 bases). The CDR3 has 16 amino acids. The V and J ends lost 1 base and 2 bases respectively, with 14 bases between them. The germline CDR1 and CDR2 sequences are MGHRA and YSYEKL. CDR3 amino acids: CASSQATRTGQETQYF. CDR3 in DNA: TGCGCCAGCAGCCAAGCGACCCGGACTGGTCAAGAGACCCAGTACTTC.

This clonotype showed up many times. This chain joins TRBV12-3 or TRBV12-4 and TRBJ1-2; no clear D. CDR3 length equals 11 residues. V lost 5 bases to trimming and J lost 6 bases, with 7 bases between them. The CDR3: CASSKTDGYTF. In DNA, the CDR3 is TGTGCCAGCAGTAAGACGGATGGCTACACCTTC.

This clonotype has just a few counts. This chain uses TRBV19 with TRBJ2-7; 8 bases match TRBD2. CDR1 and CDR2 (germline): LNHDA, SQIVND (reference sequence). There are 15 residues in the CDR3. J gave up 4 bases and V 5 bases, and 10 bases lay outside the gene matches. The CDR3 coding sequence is TGTGCCAGTAGTCCCCGACTAGCGCCGAATTACGAGCAGTACTTC. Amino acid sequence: CASSPRLAPNYEQYF.

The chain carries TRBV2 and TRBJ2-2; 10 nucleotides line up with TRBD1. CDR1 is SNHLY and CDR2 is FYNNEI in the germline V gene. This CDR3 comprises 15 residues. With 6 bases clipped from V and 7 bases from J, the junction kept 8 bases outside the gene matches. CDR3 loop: CASSADRGLGGELFF. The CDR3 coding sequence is TGTGCCAGCAGCGCCGACAGGGGGCTTGGCGGGGAGCTGTTTTTT. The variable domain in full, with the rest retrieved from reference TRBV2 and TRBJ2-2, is EPEVTQTPSHQVTQMGQEVILRCVPISNHLYFYWYRQILGQKVEFLVSFYNNEISEKSEIFDDQFSVERPDGSNFTLKIRSTKLEDSAMYFCASSADRGLGGELFFGEGSRLTVL.